The entry below gives a single TCR beta chain sequence along with its context. Germline V gene sequence: CDR1 SGDLS, CDR2 YYNGEE. Trimming removed 7 bases from V and 7 bases from J; junction bases left unmatched: 5. This CDR3 spans 13 amino acids. The investigators amplified TCR beta CDR3 regions from RNA transcripts. The primer set for the first-round RT-PCR of the TCR CDR3 was HTBI. TCRdb re-called the multiplex PCR reads with MiXCR, one entry per CDR3 protein. This sample has about 600,000 distinct CDR3 sequences, with 14% found just once. Disease duration was under 3 months in the ophthalmopathy patients, who also had a Clinical Activity Score of at least 3 and a NOSPECS grade of at least 4. Patients with uncontrolled infections, other autoimmune diseases, pregnancy or lactation were excluded. The data derive from a study of T cells in Graves' hyperthyroidism and ophthalmopathy. Across the study: Specimen type is peripheral blood, collected at initial diagnosis prior to any treatment.

This clonotype was obtained from a woman aged 18-29 years with Graves' ophthalmopathy. The chain recombines TRBV9 with TRBJ2-1; 10 positions agree with TRBD1. The material sequenced was blood. CDR3 DNA: TGTGCCAGCCAGGGACAGGGGAGGAATGAGCAGTTCTTC. Encoded protein: CASQGQGRNEQFF.